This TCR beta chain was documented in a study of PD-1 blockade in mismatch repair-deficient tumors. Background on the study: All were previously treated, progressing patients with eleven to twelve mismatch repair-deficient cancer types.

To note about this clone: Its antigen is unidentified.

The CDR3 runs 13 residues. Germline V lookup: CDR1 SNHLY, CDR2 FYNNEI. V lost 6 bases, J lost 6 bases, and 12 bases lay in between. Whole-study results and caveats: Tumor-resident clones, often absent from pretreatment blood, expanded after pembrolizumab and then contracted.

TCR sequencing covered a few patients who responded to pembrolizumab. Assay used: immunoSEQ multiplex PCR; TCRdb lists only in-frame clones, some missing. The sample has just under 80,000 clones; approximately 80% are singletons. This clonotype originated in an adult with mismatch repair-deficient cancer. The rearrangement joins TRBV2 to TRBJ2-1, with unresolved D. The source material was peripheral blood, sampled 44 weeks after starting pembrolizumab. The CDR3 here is CASRERTPNEQFF. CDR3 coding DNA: TGTGCCAGCAGGGAACGCACCCCCAATGAGCAGTTCTTC.